This T cell receptor (beta chain) was recovered during a study of cytomegalovirus exposure and HLA in healthy donors (dated by TCRdb to 2015 to 2018). Regarding the research as a whole: The 500 to 800 repertoires of the first cohort and the 120 validation repertoires were produced on the same platform, according to a later analysis. The aim of the study was to test whether cataloging public T cell receptors could identify signatures of past pathogen exposure. Along with the roughly 700-subject first cohort, a separate validation cohort of over 90 different subjects was used. The study combined high-throughput TCR immunosequencing, statistical association of individual TCRs with disease status, and machine learning to predict cytomegalovirus infection status. Points the paper makes about the study in general: Subsequent analysis determined that TCRs grouped into clusters in the first cohort also showed a tendency toward co-occurrence across the 120 or so validation repertoires, and about 94% of cluster scores exceeded 0. It was suggested by the authors that the approach could potentially be generalized to other disease states and immunological phenotypes. While some public TCRs were present in many individuals, most TCR sequences turned up only very rarely across donors. A later analysis lacked HLA typing for the validation cohort, so it scored co-occurrence in that cohort across all 120 or so repertoires. The classifier was reported to diagnose cytomegalovirus status with high specificity and sensitivity in both the original cohort and the validation cohort. Three of the identified cytomegalovirus-associated TCR beta chains were confirmed in vitro to be specific for cytomegalovirus antigens. The study listed 150 to 200 TCR beta chains as associated with cytomegalovirus.

Germline trimming amounts to 1 base on V and 2 bases on J, with 3 as the count of junction bases outside the gene matches. Taken from cysteine to phenylalanine, the CDR3 has 16 residues. Of the read, only the CDR3 DNA is kept; its 48 bases are in frame from base 1. CDR1 and CDR2 (SGHTA, FQGNSA) derive from the germline V gene. Separate from the roughly 630-subject first cohort, the validation cohort of around 130 subjects was the group to which the donors belonged. A few counts support this clone. Its antigen is not yet known. It has no much larger one-base neighbor in the sample; base qualities were not kept. Library generation was performed with the immunoSEQ multiplex PCR assay. On the study's bioinformatics: A statistical classification framework was built for diagnosing cytomegalovirus status from the catalog of TCR beta chain sequences. TCRdb provides this immuneACCESS table in a form limited to in-frame rearrangements. Some clones are lacking; in checked studies, under half of them reflect an unresolved V gene, and why the rest are absent is not known. From that table come the V and J calls and clone size; the DNA was used to work out D and trimming. The sample yields 150,000 to 200,000 clones; about 90% were counted once. About 5.8% of the sample is taken by the ten largest.

The source is a woman aged 30 to 39 in good health and CMV-seronegative. Recombination connected TRBV7-2 to TRBJ2-2, with TRBD1 matching 8 junction bases. Sequenced sample: PBMCs. The CDR3 loop reads CASSLGPGGNTGELFF. The nucleotide sequence reads TGTGCCAGCAGCTTAGGTCCAGGGGGCAACACCGGGGAGCTGTTTTTT.